These T cell receptor beta chains were read from a single sample in a study of T cells after yellow fever vaccination. A single record per CDR3 protein comes from TCRdb applying MiXCR to the 5' RACE reads. The sample holds under 600,000 distinct CDR3 sequences, 21% seen once. This sample comprised PBMCs, obtained roughly 23 days after the first yellow fever vaccination. The receptors shown here come from a man aged 18-30 years who received the YFV17D yellow fever vaccine. CDR3s include the opening cysteine and the closing phenylalanine or tryptophan. D genes are given only for firm matches. Not all rows give a size; the values are once, few, many and, for expanded clones, a class.

V gene: TRBV7-9; clone size: .; J gene: TRBJ1-2; D gene: .; CDR3 protein: CASSLFGRSGDTF; CDR3 DNA: TGTGCCAGCAGCTTATTCGGCAGGTCCGGGGACACCTTC
V gene: TRBV7-3; clone size: .; J gene: TRBJ1-2; D gene: .; CDR3 protein: CASSPGRGPNYGYTF; CDR3 DNA: TGTGCCAGCAGCCCGGGACGGGGACCTAACTATGGCTACACCTTC
V gene: TRBV7-3; clone size: .; J gene: TRBJ1-1; D gene: .; CDR3 protein: CASSDHRDTEAFF; CDR3 DNA: TGTGCCAGCAGCGACCACAGGGACACTGAAGCTTTCTTT
V gene: TRBV7-2; clone size: .; J gene: TRBJ2-3; D gene: TRBD2; CDR3 protein: CASSKRGLDTQYF; CDR3 DNA: TGTGCCAGCAGCAAGCGGGGCCTCGATACGCAGTATTTT
V gene: TRBV6-1; clone size: few; J gene: TRBJ1-2; D gene: TRBD1; CDR3 protein: CASSRGQGLGYTF; CDR3 DNA: TGTGCCAGCAGCAGGGGACAGGGGTTAGGCTACACCTTC
V gene: TRBV20-1; clone size: .; J gene: TRBJ1-4; D gene: .; CDR3 protein: CSAGRARGVKLFF; CDR3 DNA: TGCAGTGCTGGGCGCGCAAGGGGAGTAAAACTGTTTTTT
V gene: TRBV4-3; clone size: few; J gene: TRBJ2-1; D gene: .; CDR3 protein: CASSQGQTPIYNEQFF; CDR3 DNA: TGCGCCAGCAGCCAAGGACAGACTCCGATCTACAATGAGCAGTTCTTC
V gene: TRBV7-6; clone size: .; J gene: TRBJ1-4; D gene: .; CDR3 protein: CASSLGMANEKLFF; CDR3 DNA: TGTGCCAGCAGCTTAGGAATGGCTAATGAAAAACTGTTTTTT
V gene: TRBV9; clone size: few; J gene: TRBJ1-3; D gene: .; CDR3 protein: CASSVEGTGNTIYF; CDR3 DNA: TGTGCCAGCAGCGTAGAGGGGACTGGAAACACCATATATTTT
V gene: TRBV29-1; clone size: few; J gene: TRBJ2-3; D gene: TRBD2; CDR3 protein: CSAFGPRGATQYF; CDR3 DNA: TGCAGCGCCTTCGGCCCGCGGGGGGCTACGCAGTATTTT
V gene: TRBV7-9; clone size: .; J gene: TRBJ2-3; D gene: TRBD2; CDR3 protein: CASSFGLANTDTQYF; CDR3 DNA: TGTGCCAGCAGCTTCGGACTAGCGAACACAGATACGCAGTATTTT
V gene: TRBV6-2/TRBV6-3; clone size: few; J gene: TRBJ2-1; D gene: TRBD2; CDR3 protein: CASSYISVVAGGEQFF; CDR3 DNA: TGTGCCAGCAGTTATATTTCCGTGGTAGCGGGGGGCGAGCAGTTCTTC
V gene: TRBV2; clone size: few; J gene: TRBJ1-6; D gene: .; CDR3 protein: CASSYDSPLHF; CDR3 DNA: TGTGCCAGCTCCTATGATTCACCCCTCCACTTT
V gene: TRBV28; clone size: .; J gene: TRBJ1-6; D gene: .; CDR3 protein: CASSFRRDGNSPLHF; CDR3 DNA: TGTGCCAGCAGTTTCCGCCGGGACGGGAATTCACCCCTCCACTTT
V gene: TRBV6-1; clone size: .; J gene: TRBJ2-1; D gene: TRBD1; CDR3 protein: CASRFDREFNEQFF; CDR3 DNA: TGTGCCAGCAGGTTCGACAGGGAGTTCAATGAGCAGTTCTTC
V gene: TRBV20-1; clone size: .; J gene: TRBJ2-3; D gene: .; CDR3 protein: CSADPAGRRPDTQYF; CDR3 DNA: TGCAGTGCGGACCCGGCCGGGCGGCGTCCAGATACGCAGTATTTT
V gene: TRBV7-2; clone size: .; J gene: TRBJ1-2; D gene: .; CDR3 protein: CASSPFAAGGYTF; CDR3 DNA: TGTGCCAGCAGTCCGTTCGCGGCGGGTGGCTACACCTTC
V gene: TRBV10-3; clone size: few; J gene: TRBJ2-2; D gene: .; CDR3 protein: CAISDANTGELFF; CDR3 DNA: TGTGCCATCAGTGACGCGAACACCGGGGAGCTGTTTTTT
V gene: TRBV6-5; clone size: .; J gene: TRBJ1-1; D gene: TRBD1; CDR3 protein: CASSYRDRDGTEAFF; CDR3 DNA: TGTGCCAGCAGTTATAGGGACAGGGACGGAACTGAAGCTTTCTTT
V gene: TRBV20-1; clone size: .; J gene: TRBJ1-3; D gene: .; CDR3 protein: CSATPGALGNTIYF; CDR3 DNA: TGCAGTGCCACCCCAGGGGCTCTGGGAAACACCATATATTTT
V gene: TRBV28; clone size: .; J gene: TRBJ1-6; D gene: .; CDR3 protein: CASSQGLGGHSPLHF; CDR3 DNA: TGTGCCAGCAGCCAAGGTTTAGGGGGACATTCACCCCTCCACTTT
V gene: TRBV6-1; clone size: few; J gene: TRBJ2-1; D gene: TRBD2; CDR3 protein: CASSAERGAGGRFF; CDR3 DNA: TGTGCCAGCAGTGCCGAGAGGGGAGCGGGGGGTAGATTCTTC
V gene: TRBV5-1; clone size: few; J gene: TRBJ2-3; D gene: TRBD2; CDR3 protein: CASSLVASGDTDTQYF; CDR3 DNA: TGCGCCAGCAGCTTGGTTGCTAGCGGGGACACAGATACGCAGTATTTT
V gene: TRBV6-5; clone size: few; J gene: TRBJ2-6; D gene: .; CDR3 protein: CASSYSRAGANVLTF; CDR3 DNA: TGTGCCAGCAGTTACTCCAGGGCTGGGGCCAACGTCCTGACTTTC
V gene: TRBV20-1; clone size: .; J gene: TRBJ2-7; D gene: TRBD2; CDR3 protein: CSARRSMAGGYEQYF; CDR3 DNA: TGCAGTGCTAGGAGGAGTATGGCGGGGGGATACGAGCAGTACTTC
V gene: TRBV5-5; clone size: few; J gene: TRBJ2-1; D gene: TRBD2; CDR3 protein: CASSTVPRAGGPYNEQFF; CDR3 DNA: TGTGCCAGCAGCACAGTTCCACGAGCGGGGGGCCCCTACAATGAGCAGTTCTTC
V gene: TRBV9; clone size: .; J gene: TRBJ2-7; D gene: .; CDR3 protein: CASSVAIGSRSYEQYF; CDR3 DNA: TGTGCCAGCAGCGTAGCGATCGGGAGTAGGTCCTACGAGCAGTACTTC
V gene: TRBV12-3/TRBV12-4; clone size: .; J gene: TRBJ1-1; D gene: TRBD1; CDR3 protein: CASSQGTAMNTEAFF; CDR3 DNA: TGTGCCAGCAGTCAAGGGACAGCAATGAACACTGAAGCTTTCTTT
V gene: TRBV10-3; clone size: few; J gene: TRBJ2-5; D gene: .; CDR3 protein: CAISESTSRETQYF; CDR3 DNA: TGTGCCATCAGTGAGTCTACTAGTAGAGAGACCCAGTACTTC
V gene: TRBV12-3/TRBV12-4; clone size: few; J gene: TRBJ2-3; D gene: .; CDR3 protein: CASSPPGSSTDTQYF; CDR3 DNA: TGTGCCAGCAGCCCCCCCGGATCTAGCACAGATACGCAGTATTTT
V gene: TRBV12-3/TRBV12-4; clone size: .; J gene: TRBJ2-7; D gene: TRBD1; CDR3 protein: CASRAGTGWTSYEQYF; CDR3 DNA: TGTGCCAGCAGGGCGGGGACAGGCTGGACCTCCTACGAGCAGTACTTC
V gene: TRBV12-3/TRBV12-4; clone size: .; J gene: TRBJ1-2; D gene: .; CDR3 protein: CASSLVLELGRYTF; CDR3 DNA: TGTGCCAGCAGTTTAGTTTTGGAGTTGGGCCGCTACACCTTC
V gene: TRBV20-1; clone size: few; J gene: TRBJ2-3; D gene: TRBD1; CDR3 protein: CRATGGSTDTQYF; CDR3 DNA: TGCAGGGCTACAGGGGGAAGCACAGATACGCAGTATTTT
V gene: TRBV7-2; clone size: .; J gene: TRBJ2-7; D gene: TRBD1; CDR3 protein: CASSFDRASTYEQYF; CDR3 DNA: TGTGCCAGCAGCTTTGACAGGGCGTCGACCTACGAGCAGTACTTC
V gene: TRBV20-1; clone size: few; J gene: TRBJ1-2; D gene: .; CDR3 protein: CSARDGNGYYGYTF; CDR3 DNA: TGCAGTGCTAGAGATGGGAACGGATACTATGGCTACACCTTC
V gene: TRBV5-4; clone size: many; J gene: TRBJ2-7; D gene: TRBD2; CDR3 protein: CASSAAGGLSYEQYF; CDR3 DNA: TGTGCCAGCAGCGCAGCGGGGGGTCTCTCCTACGAGCAGTACTTC
V gene: TRBV6-5; clone size: .; J gene: TRBJ2-1; D gene: .; CDR3 protein: CASSSTRAGEQFF; CDR3 DNA: TGTGCCAGCAGTTCGACTAGGGCGGGCGAGCAGTTCTTC
V gene: TRBV7-2; clone size: few; J gene: TRBJ1-6; D gene: .; CDR3 protein: CASSRTSYNSPLHF; CDR3 DNA: TGTGCCAGCAGCCGGACCAGTTATAATTCACCCCTCCACTTT
V gene: TRBV7-8; clone size: few; J gene: TRBJ2-1; D gene: TRBD1; CDR3 protein: CASSTGTGYEQFF; CDR3 DNA: TGTGCCAGCAGCACCGGGACAGGGTATGAGCAGTTCTTC
V gene: TRBV3-1; clone size: .; J gene: TRBJ2-3; D gene: TRBD2; CDR3 protein: CASAGRGSTDTQYF; CDR3 DNA: TGTGCCAGCGCGGGGCGGGGGAGCACAGATACGCAGTATTTT
V gene: TRBV18; clone size: .; J gene: TRBJ1-5; D gene: TRBD1; CDR3 protein: CASSPVGQVNQPQHF; CDR3 DNA: TGTGCCAGCTCACCTGTGGGACAGGTGAATCAGCCCCAGCATTTT
V gene: TRBV12-3/TRBV12-4; clone size: .; J gene: TRBJ2-4; D gene: .; CDR3 protein: CASSSAGLAKNIQYF; CDR3 DNA: TGTGCCAGCAGTTCAGCGGGCCTAGCCAAAAACATTCAGTACTTC
V gene: TRBV5-1; clone size: few; J gene: TRBJ2-1; D gene: TRBD1; CDR3 protein: CASSLGQGNLNEQFF; CDR3 DNA: TGCGCCAGCAGCTTGGGACAGGGGAACCTTAATGAGCAGTTCTTC
V gene: TRBV12-3/TRBV12-4; clone size: many; J gene: TRBJ2-3; D gene: .; CDR3 protein: CASSFWGTQYF; CDR3 DNA: TGTGCCAGCAGTTTCTGGGGTACGCAGTATTTT
V gene: TRBV5-1; clone size: few; J gene: TRBJ2-1; D gene: TRBD2; CDR3 protein: CASSLETSAGGLYNEQFF; CDR3 DNA: TGCGCCAGCAGCTTGGAGACCTCCGCGGGGGGACTCTACAATGAGCAGTTCTTC
V gene: TRBV7-2; clone size: many; J gene: TRBJ2-1; D gene: TRBD2; CDR3 protein: CASSLAWTSGGARSYNEQFF; CDR3 DNA: TGTGCCAGCAGCTTAGCTTGGACTAGCGGGGGGGCGAGGTCCTACAATGAGCAGTTCTTC
V gene: TRBV6-2/TRBV6-3; clone size: .; J gene: TRBJ2-1; D gene: .; CDR3 protein: CARVLIREYYNEQFF; CDR3 DNA: TGTGCCAGGGTCCTGATCAGGGAATACTACAATGAGCAGTTCTTC
V gene: TRBV28; clone size: few; J gene: TRBJ1-5; D gene: .; CDR3 protein: CASSSGYPGSRVGQPQHF; CDR3 DNA: TGTGCCAGCAGTTCAGGCTACCCCGGGAGTAGAGTCGGACAGCCCCAGCATTTT
V gene: TRBV11-2; clone size: few; J gene: TRBJ2-5; D gene: .; CDR3 protein: CASSPSYSQETQYF; CDR3 DNA: TGTGCCAGCAGCCCAAGTTACTCACAAGAGACCCAGTACTTC
V gene: TRBV25-1; clone size: few; J gene: TRBJ2-3; D gene: .; CDR3 protein: CASSALSEDTQYF; CDR3 DNA: TGTGCCAGCAGCGCGCTCTCAGAGGATACGCAGTATTTT
V gene: TRBV11-2; clone size: .; J gene: TRBJ2-1; D gene: TRBD2; CDR3 protein: CASSLHGGYEQFF; CDR3 DNA: TGTGCCAGCAGCTTACACGGGGGGTATGAGCAGTTCTTC
V gene: TRBV29-1; clone size: .; J gene: TRBJ2-1; D gene: TRBD2; CDR3 protein: CSVGEVGGGDEQFF; CDR3 DNA: TGCAGCGTTGGTGAAGTCGGCGGGGGAGATGAGCAGTTCTTC
V gene: TRBV6-2/TRBV6-3; clone size: .; J gene: TRBJ2-7; D gene: .; CDR3 protein: CASSYDWGVSSYEQYF; CDR3 DNA: TGTGCCAGCAGTTACGACTGGGGCGTTAGCTCCTACGAGCAGTACTTC
V gene: TRBV4-3; clone size: .; J gene: TRBJ1-6; D gene: TRBD1; CDR3 protein: CASSQVAGQYNSPLHF; CDR3 DNA: TGCGCCAGCAGCCAAGTGGCGGGACAGTATAATTCACCCCTCCACTTT
V gene: TRBV14; clone size: .; J gene: TRBJ2-3; D gene: TRBD2; CDR3 protein: CASSRLTLAGGNTDTQYF; CDR3 DNA: TGTGCCAGCAGCCGTCTAACCCTAGCGGGGGGCAACACAGATACGCAGTATTTT
V gene: TRBV20-1; clone size: few; J gene: TRBJ2-1; D gene: .; CDR3 protein: CSAPYNEQFF; CDR3 DNA: TGCAGTGCTCCCTACAATGAGCAGTTCTTC
V gene: TRBV9; clone size: .; J gene: TRBJ2-5; D gene: .; CDR3 protein: CASSPWGNQETQYF; CDR3 DNA: TGTGCCAGCAGCCCCTGGGGCAACCAAGAGACCCAGTACTTC
V gene: TRBV3-1; clone size: few; J gene: TRBJ2-6; D gene: .; CDR3 protein: CASSQVQDFSGANVLTF; CDR3 DNA: TGTGCCAGCAGCCAAGTACAGGATTTCTCTGGGGCCAACGTCCTGACTTTC
V gene: TRBV5-1; clone size: .; J gene: TRBJ1-1; D gene: .; CDR3 protein: CASTRTGSVTEAFF; CDR3 DNA: TGCGCCAGCACCAGAACAGGGTCGGTGACTGAAGCTTTCTTT